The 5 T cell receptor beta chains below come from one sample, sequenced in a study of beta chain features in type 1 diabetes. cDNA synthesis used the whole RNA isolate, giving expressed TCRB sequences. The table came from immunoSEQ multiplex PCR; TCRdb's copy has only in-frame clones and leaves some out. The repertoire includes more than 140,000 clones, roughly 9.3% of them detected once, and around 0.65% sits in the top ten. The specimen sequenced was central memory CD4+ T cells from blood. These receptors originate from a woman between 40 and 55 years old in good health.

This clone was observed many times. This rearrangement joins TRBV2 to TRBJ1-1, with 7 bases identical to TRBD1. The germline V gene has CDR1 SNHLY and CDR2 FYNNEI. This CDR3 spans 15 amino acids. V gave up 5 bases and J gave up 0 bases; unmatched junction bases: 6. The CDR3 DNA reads TGTGCCAGCAGTATCCGACAGGGCCTGAACACTGAAGCTTTCTTT. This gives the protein CASSIRQGLNTEAFF.

The CDR3 reads CASGLMGSNTGELFF. The DNA of the CDR3 is TGTGCTAGTGGTTTAATGGGCTCGAACACCGGGGAGCTGTTTTTT. The chain links TRBV12-5 to TRBJ2-2; D not certain. The CDR3 totals 15 residues. Germline V lookup: CDR1 LGHNT, CDR2 FRNRAP. Trimming stripped 3 bases from V and 0 bases from J, with 8 bases between.

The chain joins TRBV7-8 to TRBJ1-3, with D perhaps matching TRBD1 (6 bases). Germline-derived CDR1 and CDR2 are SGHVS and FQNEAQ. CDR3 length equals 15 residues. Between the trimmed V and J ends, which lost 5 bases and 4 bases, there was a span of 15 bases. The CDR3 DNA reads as TGTGCCAGCAGCGACCTCAGGGGTCAGGGAAACACCATATATTTT. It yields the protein CASSDLRGQGNTIYF.

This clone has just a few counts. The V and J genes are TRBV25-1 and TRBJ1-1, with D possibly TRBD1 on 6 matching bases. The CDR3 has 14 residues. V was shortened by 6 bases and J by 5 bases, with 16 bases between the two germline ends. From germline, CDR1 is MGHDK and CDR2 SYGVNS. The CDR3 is CASSPNRELTEAFF. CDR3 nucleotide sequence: TGTGCCAGCAGCCCGAACAGGGAATTGACTGAAGCTTTCTTT.

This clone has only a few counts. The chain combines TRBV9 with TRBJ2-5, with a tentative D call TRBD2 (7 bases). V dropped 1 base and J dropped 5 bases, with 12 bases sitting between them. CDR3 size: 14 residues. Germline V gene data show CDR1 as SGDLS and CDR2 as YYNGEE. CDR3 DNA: TGTGCCAGCAGCGTAACCGGGGGGCCTGAGACCCAGTACTTC. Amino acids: CASSVTGGPETQYF.